The rows below give T cell receptor beta chains drawn from one sample of a study of a mutant IDH1 vaccine in newly diagnosed glioma. Libraries were prepared by immunoSEQ multiplex PCR; TCRdb keeps only in-frame clonotypes and omits some of them. The sample lists 60,000 to 100,000 clones, around 85% occurring once. Their recognized antigens are unknown. Sequencing was performed on PBMCs, taken from a glioma patient whose treatment included an IDH1 peptide vaccine. The receptors shown here come from a woman between 45 and 60 years old with glioma. The conserved cysteine and the conserved F or W are not part of the CDR3 here. Clone size is given for some rows only: seen once, a few or many times, or a class if the clone is expanded.

cdr3_length clone_size v_call cdr3_aa
12 - TRBV6-1 ASSGQGFGQPQH
12 - TRBV11-1 ASSWTGGNTEAF
14 - TRBV28 ASSLLGTSGFYEQY
14 - TRBV19 ASSMGGGQYRDEQF
11 - TRBV10-1 ASSEGLNTEAF
9 - TRBV20-1 SAMREETQY
12 - TRBV6-1 ASSEEWGSGTQY
14 - TRBV5-6 ASSLDFGWGANVLT
12 - TRBV19 ASSILGAYNEQF
10 once TRBV6-5 ASSGGLREQY
13 once TRBV6-1 ASSELGQGKDTQY
10 once TRBV29-1 SVEDGGGGQF
13 - TRBV19 ASSGTGRGNQPQH
13 - TRBV5-1 ASSLLGASGNTIY
12 - TRBV6-1 ASFRDRDTDTQY
11 - TRBV27 ASSLLPNTEAF
10 - TRBV19 ASSPQGDGYT